The source of this T cell receptor (beta chain) is a study of T-cell memory formation after mild COVID-19. About the study: Most TCR clusters belonged to a single donor. General observations from the study: Among contracting clones, CD4+ were mainly CM/EM and CD8+ enriched in EMRA. A balance of CD4 and CD8 characterized clones contracting day 15 to 85, whereas later expanders leaned CD4+. Specificity for SARS-CoV-2 was not confirmed among the second-wave clones peaking on day 37.

This clonotype was seen only a few times. Its antigen is undetermined. TCRdb reprocessed the 5' RACE reads via MiXCR and lists one record per CDR3 protein. The sample includes fewer than 350,000 distinct CDR3 sequences, around 15% seen only once; the top ten take about 20%. Trimming at V came to 4 bases and at J to 6 bases, leaving 5 bases not matched to a gene. The CDR3 contains 13 residues. This TCR was recovered from a young man who had mild COVID-19 (a few samples of this study predate the infection). Cell type and time point are not known. The chain combines TRBV12-3 or TRBV12-4 with TRBJ1-1; 7 positions match TRBD1. The sample taken for sequencing was PBMCs or a T cell subset sorted from them (not recorded which). In DNA, the CDR3 is TGTGCCAGCAGTTCGTGGGACAGATCTGAAGCTTTCTTT. Encoded protein: CASSSWDRSEAFF.